The 26 T cell receptor beta chains below were found in one sample sequenced in a study of CD8 T cells in ankylosing spondylitis. TCRdb passed the 5' RACE reads through MiXCR, listing each CDR3 protein once. The sample yields some 700,000 distinct CDR3 sequences, 15% to 20% seen once. Their specific antigens are unknown. Broader study findings: There was a TCR beta motif, made of several highly homologous variants, that appeared characteristic of ankylosing spondylitis blood.

Material for sequencing was blood, either unsorted or a sorted T cell fraction (not recorded which). These receptors came from a male donor with ankylosing spondylitis.

This clonotype was found a few times. The DNA of the CDR3 is TGTGCCAGCAGTTTTGTAGCGGGAGGGAAAGACGGGGAGCTGTTTTTT. This translates into CASSFVAGGKDGELFF. This rearrangement joins TRBV28 to TRBJ2-2; 11 bases line up with TRBD2. Germline lookup yields CDR1 MDHEN and CDR2 SYDVKM. The CDR3 sequence is 16 residues long. The V and J ends lost 3 bases and 7 bases, in that order; junction bases with no gene match: 7.

This clonotype was seen repeatedly, ten times or more. The V and J genes are TRBV12-3 or TRBV12-4 and TRBJ2-5, with D unresolved. Trimming pared 6 bases from V and 5 bases from J, leaving 13 bases between. This CDR3 is 13 amino acids long. CDR3 in amino acids: CASSLWQEETQYF. The CDR3 region has the DNA TGTGCCAGCAGCCTCTGGCAGGAGGAGACCCAGTACTTC.

The sample holds a few counts of this clonotype. The junction differs from germline at one of its ends, possibly a read error. This sequence joins TRBV24-1 and TRBJ1-2; 8 positions agree with TRBD1. CDR3 length equals 15 residues. Germline loops: CDR1 KGHDR, CDR2 SFDVKD. CDR3 loop: CATSDPGQAKYGYTF. In DNA, the CDR3 is TGTGCCACCAGTGATCCGGGACAGGCTAAATATGGCTACACCTTC.

This clonotype was recorded at least ten times. The CDR3 reads CAARHRGGGELFF. CDR3 coding DNA: TGTGCCGCACGCCACCGGGGCGGGGGGGAGCTGTTTTTT. The chain is built from TRBV6-1 and TRBJ2-2; D may match TRBD1 or TRBD2 (5 bases each). The CDR3 sequence is 13 residues long. V shed 11 bases and J shed 8 bases, with 18 bases lying between them. Germline lookup yields CDR1 MNHNS and CDR2 SASEGT.

The table lists this clonotype with a few counts. The rearrangement uses TRBV5-5 and TRBJ2-1; D gene ambiguous. V was trimmed by 5 bases and J by 0 bases, leaving 12 bases between them. Germline loops: CDR1 SGHKS, CDR2 YYEKEE (reference sequence). CDR3 length: 15 residues. The CDR3, as DNA: TGTGCCAGCAGACAGCTCGGTAGCTCCTACAATGAGCAGTTCTTC. Its protein product is CASRQLGSSYNEQFF.

This clonotype was seen only a few times. The chain links TRBV7-2 to TRBJ2-6; D not certain. Between the trimmed V and J ends, which lost 5 bases and 0 bases, there was a span of 5 bases. Germline values: CDR1 SGHTA, CDR2 FQGNSA. The CDR3 runs to 14 residues. Here the CDR3 reads CASSRDSGANVLTF. For the CDR3, the DNA is TGTGCCAGCAGCCGCGACTCTGGGGCCAACGTCCTGACTTTC.

This clonotype occurred many times. The J gene is TRBJ1-2, the V gene TRBV29-1, with TRBD1 as a possible D gene (5 bases). The CDR3 is 14 amino acids. The V end was cut by 3 bases, the J end by 0 bases, with 11 bases between. From germline, CDR1 is SQVTM and CDR2 ANQGSEA. CDR3 protein: CSVEGGDSNYGYTF. For the CDR3, the DNA is TGCAGCGTTGAGGGGGGGGATTCTAACTATGGCTACACCTTC.

The V gene is TRBV5-1, the J gene TRBJ2-5; 9 bases match TRBD1. The CDR3 consists of 14 residues. Germline V gene data show CDR1 as SGHRS and CDR2 as YFSETQ. The trim removed 4 bases at V and 5 bases at J, leaving 6 bases unmatched. The CDR3 coding sequence is TGCGCCAGCAGCGGAGGACAGGGGAGGGAGACCCAGTACTTC. Protein product: CASSGGQGRETQYF.

This clonotype appeared many times. The chain carries TRBV12-3 or TRBV12-4 and TRBJ2-5; D gene unclear. The CDR3 has 11 residues. Trimming took off 6 bases at V and 3 bases at J, with 5 bases between the two ends. The CDR3 bases are TGTGCCAGCAGCTTTAAAGAGACCCAGTACTTC. Protein sequence: CASSFKETQYF.

This clonotype appeared a few times. The chain carries TRBV24-1 and TRBJ2-3; D perhaps matches TRBD1 (5 bases). CDR1 is KGHDR and CDR2 is SFDVKD in the germline V gene. V was cut by 0 bases and J by 4 bases, with 10 bases left in between. CDR3 length equals 15 residues. DNA for the CDR3: TGTGCCACCAGTGATTTGGCCCAGGGTGCAGATACGCAGTATTTT. It encodes CATSDLAQGADTQYF.

This clonotype appeared a few times. For the CDR3, the DNA is TGTGCCAGCAGCCAATCCTCAGGGAACACTGAAGCTTTCTTT. Translating gives CASSQSSGNTEAFF. The rearrangement joins TRBV3-1 to TRBJ1-1; D unresolved. With 2 bases removed from V and 1 base from J, the gap between germline ends came to 8 bases. Germline V gene sequence: CDR1 LGHDT, CDR2 YNNKEL (reference sequence). This CDR3 region has 14 residues.

This clonotype was detected a few times. The J gene is TRBJ1-3, the V gene TRBV7-9, with 9 bases identical to TRBD1. The germline gives CDR1 SEHNR, CDR2 FQNEAQ (reference sequence). J lost 0 bases, V lost 1 base, and 4 bases had no gene match. The CDR3 length is 17 residues. The CDR3 here is CASSLGTGESSGNTIYF. The CDR3 coding sequence is TGTGCCAGCAGCTTAGGGACAGGGGAGAGCTCTGGAAACACCATATATTTT.

Comments on this clonotype: A much larger clone differs from this one at a single base, so this may be a read error. Written as DNA, the CDR3 is TGTGCCAGCAGTTACTCGGGACTAGCGTACAATGAGCAGTTCTTC. Translated: CASSYSGLAYNEQFF. This chain joins TRBV6-5 and TRBJ2-1; TRBD2 matches at 10 bases. The CDR3 covers 15 residues. V was clipped by 0 bases and J by 4 bases; unmatched bases: 0. In germline, CDR1 is MNHEY, CDR2 SVGAGI.

The chain employs TRBV29-1 and TRBJ1-2; maybe TRBD1 (6 bases). V gave up 0 bases and J gave up 10 bases, with 15 bases separating them. The CDR3 spans 13 residues. The germline CDR1 and CDR2 sequences are SQVTM and ANQGSEA. CDR3 DNA: TGCAGCGTTGAAGAGGGGGACACCCATTACTACACCTTC. Translated: CSVEEGDTHYYTF. The full variable domain, with the rest looked up from reference TRBV29-1 and TRBJ1-2, is SAVISQKPSRDICQRGTSLTIQCQVDSQVTMMFWYRQQPGQSLTLIATANQGSEATYESGFVIDKFPISRPNLTFSTLTVSNMSPEDSSIYLCSVEEGDTHYYTFGSGTRLTVV.

The J gene is TRBJ2-6, the V gene TRBV20-1; tentatively, D is TRBD1 (6 bases). The germline gives CDR1 DFQATT, CDR2 SNEGSKA (reference sequence). V was cut by 0 bases and J by 8 bases, with 20 bases left in between. The CDR3 extends over 17 amino acids. The CDR3 nucleotides are TGCAGTGCTAGAGATGTGGGGGAACAGGGATTGACCAACGTCCTGACTTTC. Translation: CSARDVGEQGLTNVLTF.

The table lists this clonotype with a few counts. The V and J genes are TRBV7-2 and TRBJ1-1, with TRBD1 identical over 9 bases. Germline V lookup: CDR1 SGHTA, CDR2 FQGNSA. V shed 5 bases and J 3 bases; nucleotides not matched to a gene: 10. The length of the CDR3 is 16 residues. CDR3 bases: TGTGCCAGCAGCATCATACCGGGACAGGGCGACACTGAAGCTTTCTTT. Translation gives CASSIIPGQGDTEAFF.

The V gene is TRBV29-1, the J gene TRBJ2-5, with 14 bases aligning to TRBD2. CDR3 size: 16 residues. Germline CDR1 and CDR2: SQVTM and ANQGSEA. The V gene end was trimmed by 6 bases and the J gene end by 4 bases; junction bases not matched to a gene: 10. This chain's CDR3 is CSVGTSGSIALETQYF. In nucleotides, the CDR3 is TGCAGCGTCGGGACTAGCGGGAGTATCGCTTTAGAGACCCAGTACTTC.

J is TRBJ2-3 and V is TRBV4-1; 14 bases map to TRBD2. CDR1 is MGHRA and CDR2 is YSYEKL in the germline V gene. V shed 5 bases, J shed 6 bases, and the junction held 7 bases outside the gene matches. The CDR3 is 16 amino acids. The CDR3: CASSATSGGAMDTQYF. As DNA, the CDR3 is TGCGCCAGCAGCGCGACTAGCGGGGGGGCGATGGATACGCAGTATTTT.

This clonotype came up many times. The V call is TRBV29-1, the J call TRBJ2-5; 15 nucleotides line up with TRBD2. Germline values: CDR1 SQVTM, CDR2 ANQGSEA. V dropped 6 bases and J dropped 4; count of bases not matched to a gene: 6. The CDR3 length is 15 residues. For the CDR3, the DNA is TGCAGCGTCGGAGGACTAGCGGGGGGGCCAGAGACCCAGTACTTC. Translated: CSVGGLAGGPETQYF. Using reference TRBV29-1 and TRBJ2-5 for the parts outside the CDR3, the full variable domain is SAVISQKPSRDICQRGTSLTIQCQVDSQVTMMFWYRQQPGQSLTLIATANQGSEATYESGFVIDKFPISRPNLTFSTLTVSNMSPEDSSIYLCSVGGLAGGPETQYFGPGTRLLVL.

In this sample, this clonotype turned up a few times. The genes are TRBV6-1 and TRBJ2-5, with 7 bases that match TRBD1. Germline V gene sequence: CDR1 MNHNS, CDR2 SASEGT. With 7 bases clipped from V and 5 bases from J, the junction kept 7 bases outside the gene matches. This CDR3 contains 13 residues. The CDR3 is CASKETGLETQYF. The DNA of the CDR3 is TGTGCCAGCAAGGAGACAGGGTTGGAGACCCAGTACTTC.

The V and J genes are TRBV20-1 and TRBJ1-1; the D gene is possibly TRBD1 (6 bases). The CDR3 loop spans 16 amino acids. V lost 5 bases and J 3 bases, leaving 22 bases between the germline ends. Germline V gene data show CDR1 as DFQATT and CDR2 as SNEGSKA (reference sequence). DNA for the CDR3: TGCAGTGCTGGGGGGGTGTGGGGGCCCCTGGACACTGAAGCTTTCTTT. Its protein is CSAGGVWGPLDTEAFF.

In its sample, this clonotype was seen a few times. The CDR3 region is CASSEQDRDSTEAFF. The CDR3, as DNA: TGTGCCAGCAGTGAGCAAGACAGGGACAGCACTGAAGCTTTCTTT. The rearrangement joins TRBV2 to TRBJ1-1; 7 bases line up with TRBD1. The trim removed 3 bases at V and 4 bases at J, leaving 8 bases unmatched. Germline V gives CDR1 SNHLY, CDR2 FYNNEI. The CDR3 extends over 15 amino acids.

The gene calls are TRBV5-5 and TRBJ2-1; 7 bases are a match to TRBD2. The germline V gene encodes CDR1 SGHKS and CDR2 YYEKEE (reference sequence). V lost 1 base and J lost 2; bases outside the gene matches: 3. The CDR3 contains 15 residues. CDR3: CASSLSGITYNEQFF. CDR3 nucleotides: TGTGCCAGCAGCTTGAGCGGGATCACCTACAATGAGCAGTTCTTC.

The chain links TRBV9 to TRBJ1-2; 8 bases align to TRBD1. The CDR3 contains 15 residues. V lost 0 bases and J lost 2; bases outside the gene matches: 3. The germline gives CDR1 SGDLS, CDR2 YYNGEE. The CDR3 loop is CASSVGRGRNYGYTF. The CDR3 nucleotides read TGTGCCAGCAGCGTAGGCAGGGGGCGAAACTATGGCTACACCTTC.

This clonotype has just a few counts. The chain combines TRBV20-1 with TRBJ2-1; the D gene is possibly TRBD2 (6 bases). Germline values: CDR1 DFQATT, CDR2 SNEGSKA (reference sequence). The CDR3 contains 15 residues. V was trimmed by 3 bases and J by 4 bases, leaving 16 bases between them. For the CDR3, the DNA is TGCAGTGCTAGGGGGCTCGGGACTCTTTACAATGAGCAGTTCTTC. This gives the protein CSARGLGTLYNEQFF.

This clonotype was found a few times. The chain combines TRBV29-1 with TRBJ2-5; 16 bases map to TRBD2. With V trimmed by 7 bases and J by 6 bases, 8 bases remained unmatched. CDR3 length: 15 amino acids. Germline values: CDR1 SQVTM, CDR2 ANQGSEA. The CDR3 DNA reads TGCAGCGCTGGGAGGGGACTAGCGGGAGGGAAGACCCAGTACTTC. Its translation: CSAGRGLAGGKTQYF.